These 19 T cell receptor beta chains share one sample of origin, sequenced in a study of T cells after yellow fever vaccination. Using its own MiXCR run on the 5' RACE reads, TCRdb lists one record per CDR3 protein. The table records 150,000 to 200,000 distinct CDR3 sequences, roughly 6.2% of them present only once. The material sequenced was CD4+ T cells sorted from PBMCs, taken on the day of the first yellow fever vaccination. The source of these receptors is a man aged 18 to 29 who received the YFV17D yellow fever vaccine.

This clonotype was recorded at least ten times. This chain connects TRBV20-1 to TRBJ2-2, with D possibly being TRBD1 or TRBD2 (6 bases each). CDR1 is DFQATT, CDR2 SNEGSKA, per germline (reference sequence). The CDR3 contains 13 residues. Trimming took 0 bases from V and 6 from J, leaving 8 bases between them. Here the CDR3 DNA reads TGCAGTGCTAGAGATGGGGGGCCCGGGGAGCTGTTTTTT. Translated: CSARDGGPGELFF.

The CDR3 DNA is TGTGCCAGCAGCCCCCCTCGTCCGGCCAGCACAGATACGCAGTATTTT. It yields the protein CASSPPRPASTDTQYF. This sequence joins TRBV5-4 and TRBJ2-3; D is unclear. The V gene lost 4 bases and the J gene lost 0 bases, with 15 bases spanning the gap. CDR1 and CDR2 from the germline V gene are SGHNT and YYREEE (reference sequence). The CDR3 has 16 amino acids.

This clonotype turned up a few times. The CDR3 DNA sequence: TGTGCCAGCAGGCCCGGGACAGGGGAGTACGAGCAGTACTTC. Residues: CASRPGTGEYEQYF. The chain joins TRBV3-1 to TRBJ2-7; 10 nucleotides line up with TRBD1. The CDR3 is 14 amino acids. V shed 6 bases and J 4 bases; nucleotides not matched to a gene: 6. Germline lookup yields CDR1 LGHDT and CDR2 YNNKEL (reference sequence).

The table lists this clonotype with many counts. The gene calls are TRBV5-1 and TRBJ2-7; the match to TRBD1 covers 10 bases. Trimming took 0 bases from V and 6 from J; bases not matched to a gene: 3. CDR1 and CDR2 (germline): SGHRS, YFSETQ. The CDR3 is 14 amino acids. The CDR3: CASSLGDRGAEQYF. The CDR3 nucleotides read TGCGCCAGCAGCTTGGGGGACAGGGGTGCCGAGCAGTACTTC.

This clonotype was seen repeatedly, ten times or more. The V gene is TRBV12-3 or TRBV12-4, the J gene TRBJ1-2; 8 bases line up with TRBD1. The CDR3 runs 13 residues. V lost 6 bases and J lost 8; bases outside the gene matches: 8. The CDR3 bases are TGTGCCAGCAGCAAGACAGGGGTGTGGGGCTACACCTTC. Amino acid sequence: CASSKTGVWGYTF.

This chain uses TRBV15 with TRBJ2-5; no clear D gene. CDR1 and CDR2 from the germline V gene are LNHNV and YYDKDF (reference sequence). The V and J ends lost 0 bases and 1 base respectively, with 6 bases between them. The CDR3 has 14 amino acids. CDR3 amino acids: CATSRDVTQETQYF. CDR3 nucleotides: TGTGCCACCAGCAGAGATGTAACCCAAGAGACCCAGTACTTC.

This clonotype was counted at least ten times. The chain joins TRBV20-1 to TRBJ1-2, with D maybe TRBD1 (5 bases). CDR1 is DFQATT, CDR2 SNEGSKA, per germline (reference sequence). Trimming stripped 4 bases from V and 5 bases from J, with 17 bases between. CDR3 size: 14 residues. The CDR3 protein is CSANTPGIPYGYTF. The CDR3 DNA is TGCAGTGCTAATACACCAGGGATCCCTTATGGCTACACCTTC.

A few counts support this clonotype. The chain is built from TRBV20-1 and TRBJ1-4; D gene uncertain. The V end was cut by 5 bases, the J end by 0 bases, with 16 bases between. CDR3 size: 16 residues. The germline gives CDR1 DFQATT, CDR2 SNEGSKA (reference sequence). The CDR3 region has the DNA TGCAGTGCTGGTTCGCCGGGCCCTGCAACTAATGAAAAACTGTTTTTT. Residues: CSAGSPGPATNEKLFF.

This chain links TRBV27 with TRBJ1-4, with no clear D. The V gene's germline CDR1 is MNHEY and CDR2 SMNVEV (reference sequence). The CDR3 loop spans 17 amino acids. The V gene lost 3 bases and the J gene lost 0 bases, with 14 bases spanning the gap. The CDR3 DNA is TGTGCCAGCAGTTTGTTGGCCCCTATTACAACTAATGAAAAACTGTTTTTT. Amino acids: CASSLLAPITTNEKLFF.

J is TRBJ2-3 and V is TRBV20-1; 10 bases agree with TRBD2. This CDR3 has 17 residues. The ends lost 5 bases at V and 6 bases at J; junction bases unmatched: 17. Germline CDR1 and CDR2: DFQATT and SNEGSKA (reference sequence). The CDR3 region is CSAGASLRAGGSDTQYF. Here the CDR3 DNA reads TGCAGTGCTGGAGCTAGCCTCCGAGCGGGGGGGAGTGATACGCAGTATTTT.

This clonotype turned up a few times. The genes are TRBV20-1 and TRBJ2-1; 11 bases fit TRBD2. This CDR3 has 13 amino acids. Germline loops: CDR1 DFQATT, CDR2 SNEGSKA (reference sequence). The chain's CDR3 is CSGIAGGINEQFF. CDR3 in DNA: TGCAGCGGAATAGCGGGGGGGATCAATGAGCAGTTCTTC.

Notes on this clonotype: A much more abundant neighbour one base away suggests this may be a read error. The V gene is TRBV11-2, the J gene TRBJ2-5; D possibly corresponds to TRBD1 (6 bases). The CDR3 runs to 15 residues. Germline lookup yields CDR1 SGHAT and CDR2 FQNNGV. With 5 bases removed from V and 2 bases from J, the gap between germline ends came to 15 bases. CDR3 sequence: CASSRNIGGQETQYF. For the CDR3, the DNA is TGTGCCAGCAGCAGGAATATAGGGGGACAAGAGACCCAGTACTTC.

At least ten counts were recorded for this clonotype. The chain has TRBV7-9 and TRBJ1-4, with D uncertain. CDR1 is SEHNR and CDR2 is FQNEAQ in the germline V gene (reference sequence). Trimming took off 6 bases at V and 0 bases at J, with 11 bases between the two ends. This CDR3 comprises 15 residues. The chain's CDR3 is CASRTNETTNEKLFF. DNA of the CDR3: TGTGCCAGCAGGACCAACGAAACAACTAATGAAAAACTGTTTTTT. The full variable domain, in which reference TRBV7-9 and TRBJ1-4 provide the parts outside the CDR3, is DTGVSQNPRHKITKRGQNVTFRCDPISEHNRLYWYRQTLGQGPEFLTYFQNEAQLEKSRLLSDRFSAERPKGSFSTLEIQRTEQGDSAMYLCASRTNETTNEKLFFGSGTQLSVL.

This clonotype was observed at least ten times. This rearrangement joins TRBV12-3 or TRBV12-4 to TRBJ1-2; no clear D. This CDR3 is built from 13 residues. Trimming removed 3 bases at V and 8 bases at J, with 13 bases between. The CDR3 nucleotides are TGTGCCAGCAGTTTTCGAGACCCGGCGGGCTACACCTTC. The encoded protein is CASSFRDPAGYTF.

V is TRBV5-1 and J is TRBJ2-1; D is possibly TRBD2 (5 bases). The germline CDR1 and CDR2 sequences are SGHRS and YFSETQ. V shed 2 bases and J shed 10 bases, with 13 bases lying between them. The CDR3 runs to 13 residues. CDR3 sequence: CASSFEGRSEQFF. In nucleotides, the CDR3 is TGCGCCAGCAGCTTCGAGGGAAGGTCAGAGCAGTTCTTC.

This clonotype occurred many times. The CDR3 nucleotides read TGTGCCAGCAGGACCAACAATGAGCAGTTCTTC. It is translated as CASRTNNEQFF. The chain carries TRBV12-3 or TRBV12-4 and TRBJ2-1; no clear D. The CDR3 consists of 11 residues. Deletions cut 6 bases from V and 5 bases from J, with 5 bases between.

This clonotype was observed many times. The chain carries TRBV5-1 and TRBJ2-3; 9 positions match TRBD2. Losses at the gene ends were 6 bases for V and 2 bases for J; bases not matched to a gene: 19. Germline-derived CDR1 and CDR2 are SGHRS and YFSETQ. This CDR3 comprises 19 residues. This chain's CDR3 is CASTRTPSGNRGSTDTQYF. The CDR3 DNA reads as TGCGCCAGCACCCGCACCCCTAGCGGGAATAGGGGGTCCACAGATACGCAGTATTTT. The full variable domain, its missing parts supplied by reference TRBV5-1 and TRBJ2-3, is KAGVTQTPRYLIKTRGQQVTLSCSPISGHRSVSWYQQTPGQGLQFLFEYFSETQRNKGNFPGRFSGRQFSNSRSEMNVSTLELGDSALYLCASTRTPSGNRGSTDTQYFGPGTRLTVL.

This clonotype was detected a few times. This chain connects TRBV6-2 or TRBV6-3 to TRBJ1-5; D is ambiguous. This CDR3 region has 14 residues. Germline V lookup: CDR1 MNHEY, CDR2 SVGEGT. Trimming shortened V by 0 bases and J by 4 bases, and 7 bases separated the two germline ends. This CDR3 reads CASSYSAGNQPQHF. Written as DNA, the CDR3 is TGTGCCAGCAGTTACTCGGCGGGGAATCAGCCCCAGCATTTT.

This clonotype was seen ten or more times. The chain carries TRBV2 and TRBJ2-7, with 7 bases matching TRBD1. Germline loops: CDR1 SNHLY, CDR2 FYNNEI. There are 14 residues in the CDR3. V lost 6 bases, J lost 8 bases, and 13 bases stayed unmatched. The CDR3 protein is CASSLDRDLKKQYF. The CDR3 DNA reads as TGTGCCAGCAGCCTAGACAGGGATCTTAAAAAGCAGTACTTC.